Listed below are T cell receptor beta chains from one sample, sequenced in a study of blood T cells in healthy people across ages. MiXCR, applied by TCRdb to the 5' RACE reads, yields one record per CDR3 protein. The table includes around 1,700,000 distinct CDR3 sequences, approximately 30% detected once. The sequenced sample was blood. These receptors were taken from a woman aged 25 to 39 in good health. CDR3s include the opening cysteine and the closing phenylalanine or tryptophan. Each record gives: J gene, D gene, clone size, V gene, CDR3 protein, CDR3 DNA. D genes are given only for firm matches. Clone size is not always given. Where it is, it says once, few, many or a class for expanded clones.

TRBJ2-3 | TRBD2 | few | TRBV9 | CASSAERGADTQYF | TGTGCCAGCAGCGCCGAGCGGGGAGCAGATACGCAGTATTTT
TRBJ1-1 | . | . | TRBV29-1 | CSVGDRTEAFF | TGCAGCGTCGGGGACCGGACTGAAGCTTTCTTT
TRBJ2-5 | . | . | TRBV6-6 | CASSSVDQETQYF | TGTGCCAGCAGTTCCGTCGACCAAGAGACCCAGTACTTC
TRBJ2-7 | TRBD1 | . | TRBV12-3/TRBV12-4 | CASSAGTGVRYEQYF | TGTGCCAGCAGTGCTGGGACAGGGGTCCGATACGAGCAGTACTTC
TRBJ2-7 | . | . | TRBV12-5 | CASAEVGQFGLHEQYF | TGTGCTAGCGCGGAGGTGGGCCAATTTGGTCTCCACGAGCAGTACTTC
TRBJ2-5 | . | many | TRBV10-1 | CASSESGRRETQYF | TGCGCCAGCAGTGAGTCCGGACGGAGGGAGACCCAGTACTTC
TRBJ2-3 | TRBD2 | . | TRBV11-2 | CASSSLPGLEGADTQYF | TGTGCCAGCAGCTCACTCCCGGGACTAGAAGGGGCAGATACGCAGTATTTT
TRBJ1-1 | . | few | TRBV6-5 | CASRGHSNTEAFF | TGTGCCAGCAGGGGACATTCGAACACTGAAGCTTTCTTT
TRBJ2-5 | . | . | TRBV12-3/TRBV12-4 | CASSSPAYVQYF | TGTGCCAGCAGTTCCCCCGCCTACGTGCAGTACTTC
TRBJ2-1 | TRBD2 | few | TRBV2 | CASSEREGRQFF | TGTGCCAGCAGTGAGCGGGAGGGGAGGCAGTTCTTC
TRBJ1-2 | . | few | TRBV29-1 | CSVTVTANYGYTF | TGCAGCGTGACCGTGACTGCGAACTATGGCTACACCTTC
TRBJ2-3 | TRBD1 | few | TRBV7-9 | CAISKGSAGGADTQYF | TGTGCCATCAGTAAAGGGTCGGCAGGGGGTGCAGATACGCAGTATTTT
TRBJ2-1 | . | few | TRBV5-1 | CASSDRTRSDEQFF | TGCGCCAGCAGCGATAGGACGAGATCGGATGAGCAGTTCTTC
TRBJ1-1 | . | few | TRBV6-5 | CASSRSTRTAEAFF | TGTGCCAGCAGCAGATCTACTAGGACCGCAGAAGCTTTCTTT
TRBJ1-5 | . | few | TRBV6-8 | CASGARGYSNQPQHF | TGTGCCAGCGGCGCCCGCGGTTATAGCAATCAGCCCCAGCATTTT
TRBJ2-2 | TRBD2 | . | TRBV2 | CASSEEGLATGELFF | TGTGCCAGCAGTGAAGAAGGACTAGCGACCGGGGAGCTGTTTTTT
TRBJ2-7 | TRBD1 | many | TRBV5-1 | CASSWGTGASYEQYF | TGCGCCAGCAGCTGGGGGACAGGGGCGTCCTACGAGCAGTACTTC
TRBJ2-7 | . | few | TRBV19 | CASSISGANYEQYF | TGTGCCAGTAGTATCTCAGGGGCTAACTACGAGCAGTACTTC
TRBJ2-7 | . | many | TRBV7-9 | CASSLPRARQYF | TGTGCCAGCAGCTTACCAAGGGCCAGGCAGTACTTC
TRBJ2-5 | . | . | TRBV29-1 | CSGRARGQETQYF | TGCAGCGGGCGGGCCAGGGGCCAAGAGACCCAGTACTTC
TRBJ2-7 | TRBD2 | . | TRBV7-2 | CASSSVAGQYEQYF | TGTGCCAGCAGCTCCGTAGCGGGGCAGTACGAGCAGTACTTC
TRBJ2-7 | . | many | TRBV4-1 | CASSQVGQGGYEQYF | TGCGCCAGCAGCCAAGTCGGGCAGGGGGGGTACGAGCAGTACTTC
TRBJ2-5 | TRBD1 | many | TRBV20-1 | CSARETGETQYF | TGCAGTGCTAGAGAGACAGGGGAGACCCAGTACTTC
TRBJ2-7 | TRBD2 | few | TRBV19 | CASRSIGTSGFIYEQYF | TGTGCCAGTAGATCCATAGGAACTAGCGGGTTTATCTACGAGCAGTACTTC
TRBJ2-5 | TRBD2 | . | TRBV30 | CAREGLVGETQYF | TGTGCTCGGGAGGGCCTGGTTGGAGAGACCCAGTACTTC
TRBJ2-3 | TRBD1 | many | TRBV5-1 | CASSPRQGSTQYF | TGCGCCAGCAGCCCTCGACAGGGATCGACGCAGTATTTT
TRBJ1-5 | . | . | TRBV28 | CASSERTLSNQPQHF | TGTGCCAGCAGTGAGCGGACACTTAGCAATCAGCCCCAGCATTTT
TRBJ2-1 | . | . | TRBV7-9 | CASSSTAYEQFF | TGTGCCAGCAGTTCGACGGCCTATGAGCAGTTCTTC
TRBJ2-7 | . | . | TRBV5-1 | CASSEVTADSEQYF | TGCGCCAGCAGCGAAGTTACCGCCGACAGCGAGCAGTACTTC
TRBJ1-2 | TRBD1 | few | TRBV3-1 | CASSQDRGPYGYTF | TGCGCCAGCAGCCAAGACAGGGGGCCCTATGGCTACACCTTC
TRBJ1-1 | . | . | TRBV29-1 | CSVEDQKARNTEAFF | TGCAGCGTTGAAGACCAAAAAGCAAGGAACACTGAAGCTTTCTTT
TRBJ1-2 | . | few | TRBV6-6 | CASRDGGYQGYTF | TGTGCCAGCCGGGACGGGGGGTACCAGGGCTACACCTTC
TRBJ1-4 | . | few | TRBV29-1 | CSVGTHAEKLFF | TGCAGCGTTGGGACCCACGCTGAAAAACTGTTTTTT
TRBJ2-5 | . | many | TRBV6-2/TRBV6-3 | CASSSSGGRGETQYF | TGTGCCAGCAGTTCCTCCGGCGGAAGAGGAGAGACCCAGTACTTC
TRBJ2-2 | TRBD2 | few | TRBV6-1 | CASSVGTSGSGELFF | TGTGCCAGCAGTGTCGGGACTAGCGGGAGCGGGGAGCTGTTTTTT
TRBJ2-3 | TRBD1 | few | TRBV20-1 | CSANLGTGSGDTQYF | TGCAGTGCTAATCTCGGGACAGGGTCAGGAGATACGCAGTATTTT
TRBJ2-3 | . | . | TRBV10-1 | CASRDGRTDTQYF | TGCGCCAGCAGGGACGGACGCACAGATACGCAGTATTTT
TRBJ2-1 | . | many | TRBV6-5 | CASRGAIYVDEQFF | TGTGCCAGCAGGGGGGCAATATACGTCGATGAGCAGTTCTTC
TRBJ2-5 | . | . | TRBV6-2/TRBV6-3 | CAGYRTGPQETQYF | TGTGCCGGCTATCGCACGGGCCCCCAAGAGACCCAGTACTTC
TRBJ2-1 | TRBD2 | . | TRBV20-1 | CSAETSGRTDNEQFF | TGCAGTGCCGAGACTAGCGGGAGAACCGACAATGAGCAGTTCTTC
TRBJ2-1 | . | few | TRBV5-6 | CASSFRTYYNEQFF | TGTGCCAGCAGCTTTCGGACATACTACAATGAGCAGTTCTTC
TRBJ2-7 | . | few | TRBV27 | CASSLSSVVGAYEQYF | TGTGCCAGCAGTTTATCCTCGGTGGTAGGGGCCTACGAGCAGTACTTC
TRBJ2-1 | . | . | TRBV7-9 | CASSPNFPLAASSYNEQFF | TGTGCCAGCAGCCCCAACTTCCCTTTAGCGGCTAGCTCCTACAATGAGCAGTTCTTC
TRBJ2-5 | . | few | TRBV5-1 | CASSSNLAASGVRETQYF | TGCGCCAGCAGCTCAAACTTAGCGGCTTCAGGGGTGAGGGAGACCCAGTACTTC
TRBJ2-5 | TRBD2 | many | TRBV10-3 | CAIGRGQETQYF | TGTGCCATCGGGAGGGGTCAAGAGACCCAGTACTTC
TRBJ2-1 | . | . | TRBV7-2 | CASSYKITLDERFF | TGTGCCAGCAGCTACAAAATCACTCTGGATGAGCGGTTCTTC
TRBJ2-1 | . | few | TRBV4-1 | CASSLILRDKHNNEQFF | TGCGCCAGCAGCCTAATCCTCCGGGACAAGCACAACAATGAGCAGTTCTTC
TRBJ2-7 | . | many | TRBV30 | CAWSVEAGGQYF | TGTGCCTGGAGTGTGGAGGCAGGCGGGCAGTACTTC
TRBJ2-1 | TRBD2 | . | TRBV4-1 | CASSQDAGGQNEQFF | TGCGCCAGCAGCCAAGATGCGGGGGGGCAGAATGAGCAGTTCTTC
TRBJ2-7 | . | . | TRBV5-1 | CASSFGRLSEQYF | TGCGCCAGCAGCTTCGGACGGCTTTCGGAGCAGTACTTC
TRBJ2-4 | . | few | TRBV7-2 | CASSEGRVAKNIQYF | TGTGCCAGCAGCGAGGGGCGTGTAGCCAAAAACATTCAGTACTTC